This T cell receptor (beta chain) is drawn from a study of cytomegalovirus exposure and HLA in healthy donors (dated by TCRdb to 2016 to 2017). Regarding the research as a whole: An earlier analysis of 587 of the donors reported 250 to 350 Gb of sequence data and 117 million unique TCR beta sequences obtained from about 200 million T cells. Approximately 330 gigabases of sequencing data and approximately 91 million unique TCR sequences made up an early release that covered some 640 HLA-typed donors. Of the roughly 400 genotyped donors, 75% to 85% were placed in the genetic ancestry cluster associated with self-reported Caucasian donors. The study aimed to test whether cataloging public T cell receptors could reveal signatures of past pathogen exposure. The study used immunosequencing to profile the T cell repertoires of under 700 subjects and linked those repertoires to cytomegalovirus serostatus. Besides the first cohort of around 700 subjects, a separate validation cohort made up of about 120 different subjects was used. To predict cytomegalovirus infection status, the study brought together high-throughput TCR immunosequencing, statistical association of individual TCRs with disease status, and machine learning. In a later analysis, previously published TCR beta repertoires from about 670 donors were re-analyzed and high-resolution HLA genotyping was added so that TCR occurrence patterns could be studied. Rather than using new phenotypic data, the later analysis identified candidate immune exposures from TCR beta sequences and from how often those sequences occurred across donors. In an earlier analysis of a few hundred of the donors, high-throughput TCR beta sequencing was used to judge whether each TCR beta V gene segment behaved as functional or pseudogenic. Donor age, sex, ethnicity and CMV serostatus were compiled together with the repertoire data. Genome-wide SNP genotypes for about 55% of the roughly 670 donors were used in a later genetic analysis, which treated that subset as a discovery cohort. All discovery cohort repertoires had been generated on a single sequencing platform. HLA typing covered class I and class II loci at four-digit resolution. The number of donors typed differed by locus, with about 629-640 for A, B, C, DRB1 and DQB1, around 520 for DQA1, approximately 570 for DPA1, and some 470 for DPB1. A handful of DR-DQ haplotypes were treated as single units for association and clustering because of strong linkage in the cohort. On average, roughly 240,000 unique TCR beta nucleotide sequences were sequenced per donor among about 400 genotyped donors of the cohort, with 15% to 20% of those sequences being non-productive. Study-wide conclusions, independent of this receptor: Correlated functional status among segregating V segments might reflect linkage disequilibrium, but an unknown experimental factor could not be ruled out. Sequencing depth was assumed to be roughly uniform across donors in the presence/absence analyses, though that assumption may not hold. Because HLA typing was unavailable for some donors at each locus, only the typed subset was used in association tests. Only TCR beta chains were sequenced in this cohort, and the absence of alpha or paired-chain data limited detectable features. Because the 87-base-pair reads could not distinguish some IMGT-functional V segments, including TRBV6-2 and TRBV6-3, those segments were excluded. The study listed 150 to 200 TCR beta chains as associated with cytomegalovirus. Most TCR sequences were observed very rarely across donors, whereas some public TCRs were present in many individuals. In a later analysis, TCR association rates were found to vary across HLA loci, with the most associated TCRs seen for DRB1 alleles and the fewest for HLA-C alleles. A further reported finding was that TCR beta sequences accurately predicted the HLA-A and HLA-B alleles for most subjects in the first cohort. Assigning TCR associations to individual alleles was difficult when HLA alleles, especially DR and DQ, strongly co-occurred. Three of the identified cytomegalovirus-associated TCR beta chains were confirmed in vitro to be specific for cytomegalovirus antigens. The classifier was reported to diagnose cytomegalovirus status with high specificity and sensitivity in both the original and validation cohorts. Because counts were too low, roughly 16 rarely observed V segments, including chromosome 9 orphons, were excluded from the earlier analysis of 587 of the donors. In a later analysis, HLA-associated TCR beta chains were found to be more clonally expanded and to have lower generation probabilities than equally common non-associated chains. Compared with the roughly 710-donor mean, donors in an Asian-associated ancestry cluster had fewer N-insertions in productive TCRs, according to a later genetic analysis. The sequencing pipeline was judged likely to have produced a cluster of highly shared sequence variants as a technical artifact. CMV serostatus was the only immune exposure information available for the cohort. A later analysis associated about 17,000 TCR beta sequences with specific HLA alleles at a false discovery rate of 0.05. An association between a missense DCLRE1C variant and V-gene and J-gene trimming of TCR beta chains was found in a later genetic analysis and replicated in an independent cohort. The authors suggested that the approach could potentially be extended to other disease states and immunological phenotypes. In an earlier analysis of some 500 of the donors, most TCR beta V segments were observed in productive rearrangements about 87% or about 30% of the time, broadly matching IMGT annotations. A later analysis found that most CMV-associated TCR beta chains appeared HLA-restricted, with HLA associations seemingly driven largely by CMV exposure. In a later analysis, several top co-occurrence clusters were reported to appear linked to parvovirus B19, influenza, CMV and Epstein-Barr virus.

The cohort comprised more than 550 healthy bone marrow donors. At the time of sampling, all cohort members were nominally healthy, though unrecorded immune exposures were likely present. The donor was CMV seronegative and was included in the group of a few hundred seronegative cohort members. A peripheral blood sample was collected from each donor, and TCR beta sequencing was performed on peripheral blood mononuclear cells. Genomic DNA was extracted from the blood cell samples with the Qiagen DNeasy Blood Extraction Kit. On this clone itself: No cognate antigen has been identified for it.

The library was obtained by the immunoSEQ multiplex PCR assay. For the multiplex PCR, a mixture combining 60 forward primers for TCR Vbeta segments and 13 reverse primers for TCR Jbeta segments was used. A multiplex PCR assay on genomic DNA amplified the CDR3 region of rearranged TCR beta genes. Amplified TCR beta libraries were sequenced as 87-base-pair reads on the Illumina HiSeq System. In the source study's methods: A later analysis counted some 80 million unique TCR beta chains across the 500 to 850 repertoires, and some 11 million of these chains were shared by at least two donors. A nearest-neighbor algorithm error-corrected the raw reads and collapsed the reads into unique sequences, merging closely related sequences to remove PCR and sequencing errors. Alignment of CDR3 sequences to IMGT reference sequences was used to assign V, D and J gene segments. For a sequence to be retained, at least a six-nucleotide match to both a V gene segment and a J gene segment was required. Rearrangements were classified as productive when the CDR3 lacked stop codons and remained in frame with V and J, and all other rearrangements were classified as non-productive. Following IMGT convention, CDR3 was defined as the stretch from the second conserved V-encoded cysteine to the conserved J-encoded phenylalanine. Sequences without an unambiguous match to a single V gene segment were excluded from the earlier analysis of a few hundred of the donors. In an earlier analysis of 587 of the donors, V segments were called functional above 56.7% productive rearrangements and were called segregating when the between-donor standard deviation exceeded 5%. A statistical classification framework was developed to diagnose cytomegalovirus status using the catalog of TCR beta chain sequences. V and J gene assignment, in a later analysis, came from comparing TCR nucleotide sequences with IMGT/GENE-DB human TR gene sequences. The TCRdist pipeline was used in a later analysis to assign CDR3 sequences and most-parsimonious VDJ recombination scenarios. A later analysis defined each TCR beta chain by its CDR3 amino acid sequence plus V-gene family, and excluded reads lacking a unique V-gene family. To address suspected cross-contamination and a sequencing artifact, a later analysis removed 592 highly shared, low-generation-probability nucleotide sequences. For each public chain, a later analysis derived a clonal expansion index from normalized ranks of inferred template counts within each repertoire. A later analysis computed generation probabilities with a VDJ recombination model fitted to out-of-frame rearrangements, and checked the results against IGoR. In a later analysis, hypergeometric tests were used to score TCR-TCR, TCR-HLA and TCR-CMV co-occurrence, with a repertoire-size bias correction applied to TCR pairs. To estimate false discovery rates, a later analysis permuted the HLA or CMV assignments 20 times. A later analysis grouped co-occurring TCRs with DBSCAN, adding TCRdist sequence similarity when clustering within HLA-allele-positive subsets. Repertoires with fewer than 30,000 or more than 120,000 public chains were left out of co-occurrence clustering, as were a few repertoires with anomalous nucleotide sharing. The table comes from immuneACCESS by way of TCRdb, which keeps in-frame sequences with V and J called. Part of the clones is missing from these tables; in studies checked, under half for an unresolved V gene and the rest for unknown reasons. V, J and clone size are taken as reported in that table, and D and trimming were inferred from the DNA itself. This sample's listing comprises 25,000 to 40,000 clones. Approximately 4.8% of the sample lies in the top ten.

The CDR3 measures 14 amino acids from cysteine to phenylalanine. Only the CDR3 DNA is retained, 42 bases long and in frame from the first base. From the germline V gene (reference sequence), CDR1 is SEHNR and CDR2 is FQNEAQ. V lost 6 bases and J lost 7 bases, and the count of bases not matched to a germline gene is 5. This chain is built from TRBV7-9 and TRBJ2-1; the junction holds 11 bases that match TRBD2. This receptor was taken from a female donor in good health and CMV-seronegative. The material sequenced was PBMCs. The base sequence is TGTGCCAGCAGGGGACTAGCGGCCTGGAATGAGCAGTTCTTC. Translated, this is CASRGLAAWNEQFF. Joined to the reference TRBV7-9 and TRBJ2-1 proteins, this CDR3 gives the full variable domain: DTGVSQNPRHKITKRGQNVTFRCDPISEHNRLYWYRQTLGQGPEFLTYFQNEAQLEKSRLLSDRFSAERPKGSFSTLEIQRTEQGDSAMYLCASRGLAAWNEQFFGPGTRLTVL.